These 13 T cell receptor beta chains originate from one sample sequenced in a study of cytomegalovirus exposure and HLA in healthy donors. This PCR relied on a set of 60 Vbeta primers and 13 Jbeta primers. The assay was immunoSEQ multiplex PCR, and TCRdb's table has in-frame clones only and misses some. The sample data list roughly 120,000 clones. Specimen: PBMCs. The receptors originated from a man aged 25 to 40 in good health and CMV-seronegative.

The chain couples TRBV5-4 to TRBJ2-3; 9 bases map to TRBD2. CDR1 is SGHNT and CDR2 is YYREEE in the germline V gene (reference sequence). The CDR3 is made up of 16 amino acids. With V trimmed by 3 bases and J by 1 base, 6 bases remained unmatched. CDR3 DNA: TGTGCCAGCAGCTCCCCGCCTAGCGGGGGCACAGATACGCAGTATTTT. Protein product: CASSSPPSGGTDTQYF.

The genes are TRBV28 and TRBJ1-1, with TRBD1 identical over 7 bases. The junction had 9 bases not matched to a gene; V was cut back by 4 bases and J by 1 base. CDR3 length: 16 amino acids. From germline, CDR1 is MDHEN and CDR2 SYDVKM. The CDR3 loop is CASSYPGQKANTEAFF. The CDR3 DNA reads TGTGCCAGCAGTTATCCGGGACAGAAGGCGAACACTGAAGCTTTCTTT.

The rearrangement links TRBV7-3 to TRBJ2-2, with D tentatively TRBD2 (5 bases). The length of the CDR3 is 14 residues. The ends were cut back, 2 bases at V and 7 bases at J, with 11 bases in the middle. The germline V gene encodes CDR1 SGHTA and CDR2 FQGTGA. CDR3 region: CASSLDGSGGELFF. The CDR3 DNA is TGTGCCAGCAGCTTAGATGGGAGTGGCGGGGAGCTGTTTTTT.

The chain couples TRBV5-4 to TRBJ2-3; 9 positions agree with TRBD2. Losses at the gene ends were 0 bases for V and 0 bases for J; bases not matched to a gene: 5. Germline V lookup: CDR1 SGHNT, CDR2 YYREEE (reference sequence). This CDR3 contains 17 residues. CDR3 DNA sequence: TGTGCCAGCAGCTTGGCGCTAGCGGGAACTAGCACAGATACGCAGTATTTT. This gives the protein CASSLALAGTSTDTQYF.

The chain has TRBV4-2 and TRBJ1-1, with 7 positions matching TRBD1. The V segment lost 3 bases and the J segment 6 bases; nucleotides outside the gene matches: 4. The CDR3 sequence is 13 residues long. CDR1 and CDR2 from the germline V gene are LGHNA and YNFKEQ. The CDR3 protein is CASSHDGQAEAFF. CDR3 nucleotides: TGTGCCAGCAGCCATGACGGACAGGCTGAAGCTTTCTTT.

V gene TRBV6-6 combines with J gene TRBJ1-1; 10 bases match TRBD1. Germline V lookup: CDR1 MNHNY, CDR2 SVGAGI (reference sequence). The V and J ends lost 2 bases and 7 bases, in that order; junction bases with no gene match: 4. This CDR3 has 14 residues. This CDR3 reads CASSYRDRGGEAFF. The CDR3 DNA is TGTGCCAGCAGTTACCGGGACAGGGGTGGTGAAGCTTTCTTT.

This rearrangement joins TRBV13 to TRBJ2-7, with D maybe TRBD1 (5 bases). Germline V gene lookup returns CDR1 PRHDT and CDR2 FYEKMQ (reference sequence). V lost 4 bases and J lost 5, with 12 bases in between. This CDR3 contains 13 residues. In DNA, the CDR3 is TGTGCCAGCAGCTCAGGGAAGCCGGACGAGCAGTACTTC. Encoded protein: CASSSGKPDEQYF.

The chain links TRBV7-9 to TRBJ2-5; 8 nucleotides agree with TRBD1. Germline loops: CDR1 SEHNR, CDR2 FQNEAQ (reference sequence). This CDR3 is 14 amino acids long. Trimming removed 3 bases from V and 2 bases from J; junction bases left unmatched: 2. The CDR3 DNA is TGTGCCAGCAGCTTTGGACAGGGACAAGAGACCCAGTACTTC. Protein sequence: CASSFGQGQETQYF. Drawing the rest from reference TRBV7-9 and TRBJ2-5, the complete variable domain is DTGVSQNPRHKITKRGQNVTFRCDPISEHNRLYWYRQTLGQGPEFLTYFQNEAQLEKSRLLSDRFSAERPKGSFSTLEIQRTEQGDSAMYLCASSFGQGQETQYFGPGTRLLVL.

The chain joins TRBV5-1 to TRBJ2-7, with TRBD2 identical over 8 bases. Germline CDR1 is SGHRS and CDR2 is YFSETQ. V lost 1 base to trimming and J lost 4 bases; unmatched junction nucleotides: 7. The CDR3 loop spans 15 amino acids. CDR3 loop: CASSLTAGGGYEQYF. The CDR3 DNA is TGCGCCAGCAGCTTGACGGCGGGAGGAGGGTACGAGCAGTACTTC.

The chain is built from TRBV10-3 and TRBJ1-1, with D uncertain. V lost 0 bases and J 11 bases, leaving 7 bases between the germline ends. CDR1 and CDR2 (germline): ENHRY, SYGVKD. The CDR3 spans 11 residues. CDR3: CAISESKEAFF. The CDR3 DNA sequence: TGTGCCATCAGTGAGTCGAAAGAGGCTTTCTTT.

V and J are TRBV28 and TRBJ2-6, with 7 positions matching TRBD2. CDR1 is MDHEN, CDR2 SYDVKM, per germline. This CDR3 is 15 amino acids long. V was pared by 4 bases and J by 2 bases, with 2 bases of the junction left unmatched. CDR3 sequence reads: CASSSGGAGANVLTF. DNA for the CDR3: TGTGCCAGCAGTTCTGGGGGGGCTGGGGCCAACGTCCTGACTTTC.

The chain uses TRBV7-2 and TRBJ2-5, with 7 nucleotides matching TRBD2. V shed 5 bases, J shed 4 bases, and the junction held 7 bases outside the gene matches. In germline, CDR1 is SGHTA, CDR2 FQGNSA. The CDR3 contains 14 residues. CDR3 sequence: CASSPFSGGETQYF. The CDR3 DNA reads TGTGCCAGCAGCCCCTTTTCGGGGGGAGAGACCCAGTACTTC.

The chain recombines TRBV18 with TRBJ1-3; D may be TRBD1 (6 bases). Per germline, CDR1 KGHSH and CDR2 LQKENI. This CDR3 contains 17 residues. Trimming stripped 3 bases from V and 0 bases from J, with 15 bases between. CDR3 sequence: CASSPFGTTNSGNTIYF. In nucleotides, the CDR3 is TGTGCCAGCTCACCTTTTGGGACAACGAACTCTGGAAACACCATATATTTT.